This record covers a single T cell receptor beta chain. The clone's antigen remains unknown. No clone much larger than this one lies a single base away; base qualities are absent. The sample belongs to a study of T cells in Graves' hyperthyroidism and ophthalmopathy (dated by TCRdb to about 2019). Regarding the complete study: Peripheral blood samples were taken at initial diagnosis, before any treatment was given. To identify distinguishing TCR V-J signatures, a discovery cohort of 90 to 100 patients was used, comprising some 45 with Graves' ophthalmopathy and around 57 with stable Graves' hyperthyroidism. Whether ophthalmopathy could be predicted prospectively was tested in an independent validation cohort made up of under 20 hyperthyroidism patients plus 17 patients who later progressed to ophthalmopathy. The approximately 98 discovery patients were randomly divided into training and test sets at a 7:3 ratio. Thyroid tissue and blood T-cell repertoires from several Graves' hyperthyroidism patients were also compared in the study. After blood sampling, hyperthyroidism patients were treated with methimazole at a starting dose of 30 mg daily, and ophthalmopathy patients were treated with high-dose intravenous methylprednisolone. TCR Vbeta CDR3 sequencing of approximately 140 peripheral blood samples (43 ophthalmopathy, around 80 hyperthyroidism and some 17 progressor patients) is reported in the paper. Study-wide conclusions, independent of this receptor: During validation, the model predicted progression to ophthalmopathy a median of approximately six months ahead of onset, with approximately 70% sensitivity and under 85% specificity. No statistical method was used to set the sample size in advance, and investigators knew the group allocation. A model built on a 13 V-J signature distinguished ophthalmopathy from stable hyperthyroidism, reaching roughly 88% sensitivity and under 84% specificity in cross-validation and 80%/75% in testing. Blood samples also contained most of the expanded thyroid clonotypes (frequency above 0.001), which suggests that blood repertoires may reflect thyroid immune responses.

Inclusive of the bounding cysteine and phenylalanine, the CDR3 is 13 residues long. Only the CDR3 DNA is retained, 39 bases long and in frame from the first base. The germline V end is reduced by 6 bases and the J end by 8 bases; junction bases left unmatched: 5. The TCR beta CDR3 regions were amplified from the RNA transcripts. For the first round of RT-PCR on the TCR CDR3, the HTBI primer set was used together with the Qiagen OneStep RT-PCR kit. Libraries were constructed in a second round of multiplex PCR, after which size selection and purification were performed. The libraries were sequenced on an Illumina HiSeq2000 using paired-end 100 bp reads. As for how the authors treated the data: SOAPnuke was used to process the raw data, with reads discarded if the reads contained adapters or uncalled bases, had a mean Phred below 15, or lacked an exact constant-primer or identifier match. High-quality paired reads were merged using COPE v1.2.5, and each unique nucleotide sequence was defined as a clonotype. MiTCR v1.1 was used to align clonotypes to the IMGT TRBV, TRBD and TRBJ reference segments. The analysis was restricted to V-J combinations with a frequency above 0.0001, which together covered 99% to 99.2% of the repertoires. The TCS score was defined as the ratio of F50 (clonal expansion) to E x V (chaos), calculated using BLOSUM62-based TCRdist between CDR3 peptides within each V-J. Welch's t-statistics and random forest reduced around 550 V-J features to 13, which were used in a naive Bayes classifier (R e1071). Thyroid-blood repertoire similarity was quantified with the Morisita-Horn index. Using fastp at Q25 and MiXCR, TCRdb reprocessed the public reads and kept productive beta chains. Records with the same CDR3 protein are collapsed into one entry carrying the most frequent genes and DNA. V and J calls and clone size were set by TCRdb, not the authors. The sample table lists around 720,000 distinct CDR3 sequences, under 45% of them with a count of one. The ten biggest clones cover about a third of the sample.

Graves' hyperthyroidism was defined as stable when no progression to ophthalmopathy occurred over 18 months of follow-up. Hyperthyroidism patients were newly diagnosed, with disease duration under 2 months, and aged 18 to 65 years. The study excluded patients with uncontrolled infections, other autoimmune diseases, pregnancy or lactation. Diagnoses were based on clinical symptoms, serum thyroxine and TRAb, thyroid ultrasound and orbital computed tomography. Ficoll-Paque density gradient centrifugation was used to isolate PBMCs from around 10 ml of fresh peripheral blood. Total RNA was extracted with Trizol reagent, and quality was checked on an Agilent 2100 Bioanalyzer.

Input material: blood. The chain couples TRBV12-3 or TRBV12-4 to TRBJ1-2; 11 bases in between match TRBD1. The receptor was derived from a woman in her thirties or forties with Graves' hyperthyroidism. Here is the DNA: TGTGCCAGCAGACCGGACAGGGGGCGAGGCTACACCTTC. It translates to CASRPDRGRGYTF.